The 10 T cell receptor beta chains below were found in one sample sequenced in a study of vaccination and CD4 T cells after COVID-19. Treatment indicated: approximately 10-day PBMC culture with coronavirus spike peptide pools or control peptides (ViraFEST assay). With the Oncomine TCR Beta short-read assay, DNA from cultured CD4+ T cells was sequenced. Via MiXCR, TCRdb re-called the PCR reads, giving one row per CDR3 protein. Among roughly 25,000 distinct CDR3 sequences listed, roughly 65% were seen once. These receptors lack a known antigen. The starting material was CD4+ T cells from blood, cultured in vitro, obtained after SARS-CoV-2 vaccination. These receptors were collected from a human donor who received a COVID-19 vaccine.

The chain joins TRBV7-2 to TRBJ1-5; D is unresolved. V was trimmed by 5 bases and J by 4 bases, leaving 12 bases between them. The length of the CDR3 is 14 residues. The germline V gene encodes CDR1 SGHTA and CDR2 FQGNSA. The CDR3 DNA follows: TGTGCCAGCAGCGTCGATCGCTCTAATCAGCCCCAGCATTTT. Its translation is CASSVDRSNQPQHF.

This chain links TRBV6-7 with TRBJ1-2; D remains ambiguous. TRBV6-7 is identified as an open reading frame with a role that is uncertain. The V end was cut by 6 bases, the J end by 5 bases, with 10 bases between. The CDR3 extends over 12 amino acids. The CDR3 sequence is CASRDLRYGYTF. CDR3 nucleotides: TGTGCCAGCAGGGACCTTCGGTATGGCTACACCTTC.

J is TRBJ2-5 and V is TRBV12-3 or TRBV12-4; 14 bases fit TRBD2. The V and J ends lost 3 bases and 3 bases, in that order; junction bases with no gene match: 3. The CDR3 consists of 16 residues. The DNA of the CDR3 is TGTGCCAGCAGTTTCGTGGGACTAGCGGGGGAAGAGACCCAGTACTTC. Translation gives CASSFVGLAGEETQYF.

This clonotype was observed a few times. This sequence joins TRBV2 and TRBJ1-6; D is perhaps TRBD1 (5 bases). CDR3 length equals 15 residues. The germline gives CDR1 SNHLY, CDR2 FYNNEI. Trimming took 6 bases from V and 7 from J, leaving 16 bases between them. The CDR3 DNA follows: TGTGCCAGCAGCCCCCGGACATTAAGCAATTCACCCCTCCACTTT. Translating gives CASSPRTLSNSPLHF. Based on the CDR3 plus reference TRBV2 and TRBJ1-6, the full variable domain is EPEVTQTPSHQVTQMGQEVILRCVPISNHLYFYWYRQILGQKVEFLVSFYNNEISEKSEIFDDQFSVERPDGSNFTLKIRSTKLEDSAMYFCASSPRTLSNSPLHFGNGTRLTVT.

This clonotype has more than one count but fewer than ten. The chain combines TRBV2 with TRBJ2-5; tentatively, D is TRBD1 (6 bases). The V gene's germline CDR1 is SNHLY and CDR2 FYNNEI. The CDR3 is 13 amino acids. The V gene lost 5 bases and the J gene lost 4 bases, with 11 bases spanning the gap. The CDR3 bases are TGTGCCAGCAGTCTACAGGGAGCAGAGACCCAGTACTTC. Its translation: CASSLQGAETQYF.

This chain's CDR3 is CAWSDGLGPNYGYTF. CDR3 nucleotide sequence: TGTGCCTGGAGTGACGGACTAGGGCCTAACTATGGCTACACCTTC. The chain has TRBV30 and TRBJ1-2; D is unclear. V lost 1 base and J 0 bases, leaving 12 bases between the germline ends. The CDR3 contains 15 residues. Germline values: CDR1 GTSNPN, CDR2 SVGIG (reference sequence).

The rearrangement joins TRBV20-1 to TRBJ2-5; 7 bases fit TRBD1. CDR3 length equals 13 residues. V dropped 3 bases and J dropped 5; count of bases not matched to a gene: 6. Germline V CDR1 and CDR2: DFQATT, SNEGSKA (reference sequence). CDR3: CSARTGIGETQYF. As DNA, the CDR3 is TGCAGTGCTAGGACAGGGATAGGGGAGACCCAGTACTTC.

The rearrangement links TRBV4-2 to TRBJ2-7; 8 positions agree with TRBD1. The trim removed 0 bases at V and 2 bases at J, leaving 3 bases unmatched. The CDR3 spans 15 residues. Per the germline V gene, CDR1 is LGHNA and CDR2 is YNFKEQ. The chain's CDR3 is CASSQERTGPYEQYF. For the CDR3, the DNA is TGTGCCAGCAGCCAAGAAAGGACAGGGCCCTACGAGCAGTACTTC.

This clonotype was picked up a small number of times. The chain couples TRBV20-1 to TRBJ2-3; 8 nucleotides line up with TRBD2. With 3 bases clipped from V and 0 bases from J, the junction kept 8 bases outside the gene matches. The CDR3 loop spans 16 amino acids. CDR1 is DFQATT and CDR2 is SNEGSKA in the germline V gene (reference sequence). The CDR3 sequence is CSASLYGGGSTDTQYF. The CDR3 DNA sequence: TGCAGTGCTAGCCTCTACGGGGGGGGGAGCACAGATACGCAGTATTTT.

The chain recombines TRBV5-6 with TRBJ2-5; perhaps TRBD1 as D (5 bases). Per germline, CDR1 SGHDT and CDR2 YYEEEE. V lost 6 bases and J lost 5, with 5 bases in between. The CDR3 is 10 amino acids. The CDR3 coding sequence is TGTGCCAGCAAGGGGGAGACCCAGTACTTC. Its translation: CASKGETQYF.